This T cell receptor (beta chain) comes out of a study of CXCR3-negative and CXCR3-positive naive CD8 T cells. Study results and limitations: With CXCR3 expression partially decreased after cryopreservation, most assays relied on fresh PBMCs. The TRBV-TRBJ usage of naive CXCR3-negative and CXCR3-positive cells was similar, but that of memory cells differed. More hydrophobic TRB CDR3s occurred in CXCR3-positive than in CXCR3-negative naive cells.

With regard to this clonotype: Its antigen is unidentified.

Phenotypically, naive CD8+ T cells corresponded to CD45RO-CCR7+CD27+CD95-. The CDR3 consists of 16 residues. Germline lookup yields CDR1 MNHEY and CDR2 SVGAGI. UMI-labeled TRB cDNA libraries were prepared by 5' RACE. From its re-call of the 5' RACE reads, TCRdb lists each CDR3 protein once, without DNA. This specimen shows approximately 48,000 distinct CDR3 sequences; the ten leading clones hold roughly 0.59%. The sequencing sample was made of naive CXCR3+ CD8+ T cells from blood. Subset reported: CD45RO-CCR7+CD27+CD95- naive CD8+ T cells expressing CXCR3 (TNR3+). The receptor was isolated from a human donor in good health. Some clones in this sample may be carry-over from other donors' samples. The chain couples TRBV6-5 to TRBJ2-2; TCRdb indicates TRBD1, and absent DNA this call remains unverified. CDR3 region: CASSYNTRDRTGELFF.